This is a list of T cell receptor beta chains from one sample in a study of blood T cell repertoires in COVID-19. Repertoires were generated with immunoSEQ multiplex PCR, while TCRdb's copy carries only in-frame clones and drops some. The data hold around 350,000 clones, with approximately 86% observed a single time. The sequenced material came from peripheral blood. The receptors derive from a human donor in a cohort sampled during active COVID-19. Each CDR3 is given with its conserved first and last residue. The D gene is left open where the match is weak. Clone size appears in some rows only: once, few, many, or a class for an expanded clone.

j_call: TRBJ2-1
v_call: TRBV12-3/TRBV12-4
d_call: -
clone_size: -
cdr3_aa: CASSLAGEQFF
cdr3_nt: TGTGCCAGCAGTTTAGCCGGTGAGCAGTTCTTC

j_call: TRBJ1-3
v_call: TRBV6-5
d_call: -
clone_size: -
cdr3_aa: CASSPTRERNTIYF
cdr3_nt: TGTGCCAGCAGTCCAACCAGGGAAAGAAACACCATATATTTT

j_call: TRBJ2-7
v_call: TRBV29-1
d_call: TRBD2
clone_size: -
cdr3_aa: CSVEWLAGEIYEQYF
cdr3_nt: TGCAGCGTTGAATGGCTAGCGGGTGAAATCTACGAGCAGTACTTC

j_call: TRBJ2-5
v_call: TRBV11-2
d_call: -
clone_size: -
cdr3_aa: CASSLDGRETQYF
cdr3_nt: TGTGCCAGCAGCTTAGATGGTAGAGAGACCCAGTACTTC

j_call: TRBJ1-2
v_call: TRBV29-1
d_call: TRBD1
clone_size: -
cdr3_aa: CSVAYGQGYYGYTF
cdr3_nt: TGCAGCGTTGCATACGGACAGGGTTACTATGGCTACACCTTC

j_call: TRBJ2-7
v_call: TRBV19
d_call: -
clone_size: -
cdr3_aa: CASSQGPNEQYF
cdr3_nt: TGTGCCAGTAGTCAGGGGCCCAACGAGCAGTACTTC

j_call: TRBJ1-2
v_call: TRBV11-2
d_call: TRBD1
clone_size: -
cdr3_aa: CASSYLGGTGGSRGYTF
cdr3_nt: TGTGCCAGCAGCTATCTGGGGGGTACAGGGGGCTCGCGTGGCTACACCTTC

j_call: TRBJ1-1
v_call: TRBV6-5
d_call: -
clone_size: -
cdr3_aa: CASLGASNTEAFF
cdr3_nt: TGTGCCAGCCTGGGGGCCTCGAACACTGAAGCTTTCTTT

j_call: TRBJ1-2
v_call: TRBV3-1/TRBV3-2
d_call: -
clone_size: -
cdr3_aa: CASSHIIRDGGPINYGYTF
cdr3_nt: TGTGCCAGCAGCCACATAATCCGGGACGGGGGACCGATTAACTATGGCTACACCTTC

j_call: TRBJ1-6
v_call: TRBV20-1
d_call: -
clone_size: -
cdr3_aa: CRAGDSPLHF
cdr3_nt: TGCAGAGCCGGGGATTCACCCCTCCACTTT

j_call: TRBJ1-5
v_call: TRBV6-1
d_call: -
clone_size: -
cdr3_aa: CASSEGQEGQPQHF
cdr3_nt: TGTGCCAGCAGTGAAGGCCAGGAGGGTCAGCCCCAGCATTTT

j_call: TRBJ1-1
v_call: TRBV6-5
d_call: -
clone_size: -
cdr3_aa: CASRVRSDTEAFF
cdr3_nt: TGTGCCAGCAGGGTGAGGTCGGACACTGAAGCTTTCTTT

j_call: TRBJ1-5
v_call: TRBV2
d_call: -
clone_size: -
cdr3_aa: CASKWDRGGNQPQHF
cdr3_nt: TGTGCCAGCAAGTGGGACCGGGGGGGCAATCAGCCCCAGCATTTT

j_call: TRBJ1-2
v_call: TRBV5-1
d_call: -
clone_size: -
cdr3_aa: CASSLEGQVGGYGYTF
cdr3_nt: TGCGCCAGCAGCTTGGAAGGCCAGGTCGGTGGGTATGGCTACACCTTC

j_call: TRBJ2-3
v_call: TRBV5-1
d_call: TRBD2
clone_size: -
cdr3_aa: CASSRGTREVDTQYF
cdr3_nt: TGCGCCAGCAGCAGGGGGACTAGGGAGGTAGATACGCAGTATTTT

j_call: TRBJ1-2
v_call: TRBV19
d_call: TRBD1
clone_size: -
cdr3_aa: CASSPQGGSYGYTF
cdr3_nt: TGTGCCAGTAGTCCACAGGGGGGATCATATGGCTACACCTTC

j_call: TRBJ1-2
v_call: TRBV6-5
d_call: -
clone_size: once
cdr3_aa: CATYRPANYGYTF
cdr3_nt: TGTGCCACCTACAGGCCCGCGAACTATGGCTACACCTTC

j_call: TRBJ2-3
v_call: TRBV28
d_call: TRBD1
clone_size: -
cdr3_aa: CASSSTTGGGTDTQYF
cdr3_nt: TGTGCCAGCAGTTCGACGACAGGGGGCGGCACAGATACGCAGTATTTT

j_call: TRBJ2-3
v_call: TRBV13
d_call: -
clone_size: -
cdr3_aa: CASSLLALGGRVTDTQYF
cdr3_nt: TGTGCCAGCAGCTTATTGGCCCTAGGGGGAAGGGTCACAGATACGCAGTATTTT

j_call: TRBJ2-7
v_call: TRBV27
d_call: -
clone_size: -
cdr3_aa: CASRTPGFRGYEQYF
cdr3_nt: TGTGCCAGCAGAACCCCGGGGTTTCGGGGATACGAGCAGTACTTC

j_call: TRBJ2-7
v_call: TRBV6-6
d_call: -
clone_size: -
cdr3_aa: CASSPSLRDNYATRPREQYF
cdr3_nt: TGTGCCAGCAGTCCCTCTCTCCGGGACAATTACGCGACCCGTCCGCGGGAGCAGTACTTC

j_call: TRBJ2-7
v_call: TRBV9
d_call: TRBD1
clone_size: once
cdr3_aa: CASSGGQATSYEQYF
cdr3_nt: TGTGCCAGCAGCGGGGGACAGGCAACCTCCTACGAGCAGTACTTC

j_call: TRBJ2-2
v_call: TRBV7-2
d_call: TRBD2
clone_size: -
cdr3_aa: CASSLDAGGVTGELFF
cdr3_nt: TGTGCCAGCAGCTTAGATGCGGGAGGGGTCACCGGGGAGCTGTTTTTT

j_call: TRBJ2-6
v_call: TRBV27
d_call: -
clone_size: -
cdr3_aa: CASSFGGFSGANVLTF
cdr3_nt: TGTGCCAGCAGCTTTGGGGGGTTCTCTGGGGCCAACGTCCTGACTTTC

j_call: TRBJ2-3
v_call: TRBV3-1/TRBV3-2
d_call: -
clone_size: once
cdr3_aa: CASSQVQGHLGTQYF
cdr3_nt: TGTGCCAGCAGCCAAGTCCAGGGGCACTTGGGTACGCAGTATTTT

j_call: TRBJ2-1
v_call: TRBV9
d_call: -
clone_size: -
cdr3_aa: CASSETGTPYNEQFF
cdr3_nt: TGTGCCAGCAGCGAAACAGGGACCCCCTACAATGAGCAGTTCTTC

j_call: TRBJ1-6
v_call: TRBV2
d_call: -
clone_size: once
cdr3_aa: CASSEEGLLGSPLHF
cdr3_nt: TGTGCCAGCAGTGAAGAGGGACTTTTGGGCTCACCCCTCCACTTT

j_call: TRBJ2-3
v_call: TRBV3-1/TRBV3-2
d_call: TRBD2
clone_size: -
cdr3_aa: CASSQVGGGTDTQYF
cdr3_nt: TGTGCCAGCAGCCAAGTCGGCGGGGGGACAGATACGCAGTATTTT

j_call: TRBJ2-5
v_call: TRBV6-1
d_call: TRBD2
clone_size: -
cdr3_aa: CASSEDRGSLETQYF
cdr3_nt: TGTGCCAGCAGTGAAGATCGCGGGAGCCTAGAGACCCAGTACTTC

j_call: TRBJ1-2
v_call: TRBV5-6
d_call: -
clone_size: -
cdr3_aa: CASSLATEFLRYTF
cdr3_nt: TGTGCCAGCAGCTTGGCTACAGAGTTCTTACGCTACACCTTC

j_call: TRBJ2-7
v_call: TRBV5-6
d_call: -
clone_size: -
cdr3_aa: CASSLVERSYEQYF
cdr3_nt: TGTGCCAGCAGCTTGGTAGAGCGGTCCTACGAGCAGTACTTC

j_call: TRBJ2-7
v_call: TRBV28
d_call: TRBD2
clone_size: -
cdr3_aa: CASSPMSGGYEQYF
cdr3_nt: TGTGCCAGCAGTCCCATGAGCGGGGGTTACGAGCAGTACTTC

j_call: TRBJ1-5
v_call: TRBV20-1
d_call: -
clone_size: -
cdr3_aa: CSASTDKGWGKYDQPQHF
cdr3_nt: TGCAGTGCTAGTACGGACAAGGGGTGGGGTAAATACGATCAGCCCCAGCATTTT

j_call: TRBJ1-3
v_call: TRBV30
d_call: TRBD1
clone_size: -
cdr3_aa: CAWSVNGQGDF
cdr3_nt: TGTGCCTGGAGTGTAAACGGACAGGGGGATTTT

j_call: TRBJ1-3
v_call: TRBV30
d_call: -
clone_size: -
cdr3_aa: CAWSVRGSSGNTIYF
cdr3_nt: TGTGCCTGGAGTGTACGTGGGAGCTCTGGAAACACCATATATTTT

j_call: TRBJ1-2
v_call: TRBV5-4
d_call: TRBD1
clone_size: once
cdr3_aa: CASSSSGTGGYGYTF
cdr3_nt: TGTGCCAGCAGCTCGTCAGGGACAGGGGGCTATGGCTACACCTTC

j_call: TRBJ2-4
v_call: TRBV28
d_call: TRBD2
clone_size: -
cdr3_aa: CASSFRGLAGEVGNIQYF
cdr3_nt: TGTGCCAGCAGTTTTAGGGGACTAGCGGGAGAGGTGGGAAACATTCAGTACTTC

j_call: TRBJ2-5
v_call: TRBV19
d_call: TRBD2
clone_size: -
cdr3_aa: CASSIAGGSLETQYF
cdr3_nt: TGTGCCAGTAGTATAGCGGGAGGCTCTTTGGAGACCCAGTACTTC

j_call: TRBJ2-6
v_call: TRBV7-9
d_call: TRBD1
clone_size: -
cdr3_aa: CASSNRGAGANVLTF
cdr3_nt: TGTGCCAGCAGCAACAGGGGGGCTGGGGCCAACGTCCTGACTTTC

j_call: TRBJ2-3
v_call: TRBV27
d_call: -
clone_size: -
cdr3_aa: CASSLSAGRTDTQYF
cdr3_nt: TGTGCCAGCAGTTTATCGGCGGGGCGCACAGATACGCAGTATTTT

j_call: TRBJ2-5
v_call: TRBV9
d_call: -
clone_size: -
cdr3_aa: CASSPGSQETQYF
cdr3_nt: TGTGCCAGCAGCCCAGGGTCCCAAGAGACCCAGTACTTC

j_call: TRBJ1-6
v_call: TRBV5-1
d_call: -
clone_size: -
cdr3_aa: CASSLAGGREGTPLHF
cdr3_nt: TGCGCCAGCAGCTTGGCCGGGGGGAGGGAAGGTACACCCCTCCACTTT

j_call: TRBJ1-1
v_call: TRBV9
d_call: -
clone_size: -
cdr3_aa: CASSVDPDMNTEAFF
cdr3_nt: TGTGCCAGCAGCGTAGACCCAGATATGAACACTGAAGCTTTCTTT

j_call: TRBJ2-1
v_call: TRBV15
d_call: -
clone_size: -
cdr3_aa: CATSRDYTYRQFF
cdr3_nt: TGTGCCACCAGCAGAGATTACACGTATCGGCAGTTCTTC

j_call: TRBJ2-5
v_call: TRBV3-1/TRBV3-2
d_call: -
clone_size: -
cdr3_aa: CASSQDYRYQETQYF
cdr3_nt: TGTGCCAGCAGCCAAGATTACAGGTACCAAGAGACCCAGTACTTC

j_call: TRBJ2-7
v_call: TRBV10-3
d_call: -
clone_size: -
cdr3_aa: CAISPGGGAYEQYF
cdr3_nt: TGTGCCATCAGCCCGGGAGGGGGCGCGTACGAGCAGTACTTC

j_call: TRBJ1-2
v_call: TRBV5-1
d_call: -
clone_size: -
cdr3_aa: CASSFGTSYGYTF
cdr3_nt: TGCGCCAGCAGCTTTGGCACCTCCTATGGCTACACCTTC

j_call: TRBJ1-5
v_call: TRBV4-1
d_call: -
clone_size: -
cdr3_aa: CASSQVPGIWEPQHF
cdr3_nt: TGCGCCAGCAGCCAAGTCCCAGGGATTTGGGAGCCCCAGCATTTT

j_call: TRBJ1-2
v_call: TRBV30
d_call: TRBD1
clone_size: -
cdr3_aa: CAWTMPQSTGFYGYTF
cdr3_nt: TGTGCCTGGACTATGCCCCAATCGACAGGGTTCTATGGCTACACCTTC

j_call: TRBJ1-1
v_call: TRBV30
d_call: -
clone_size: -
cdr3_aa: CAWRGVGRTEAFF
cdr3_nt: TGTGCCTGGCGGGGGGTTGGGCGAACTGAAGCTTTCTTT

j_call: TRBJ1-2
v_call: TRBV7-9
d_call: TRBD1
clone_size: -
cdr3_aa: CASSSDRVKDRIYGYTF
cdr3_nt: TGTGCCAGCAGCTCGGACAGGGTTAAGGACCGGATTTATGGCTACACCTTC

j_call: TRBJ1-2
v_call: TRBV7-9
d_call: -
clone_size: -
cdr3_aa: CASSLDLAVYGYTF
cdr3_nt: TGTGCCAGCAGCTTAGATTTGGCAGTCTATGGCTACACCTTC

j_call: TRBJ2-5
v_call: TRBV5-4
d_call: -
clone_size: -
cdr3_aa: CASSLQGRETQYF
cdr3_nt: TGTGCCAGCAGCCTGCAGGGGCGGGAGACCCAGTACTTC

j_call: TRBJ2-2
v_call: TRBV14
d_call: -
clone_size: -
cdr3_aa: CASSQDYNGELFF
cdr3_nt: TGTGCCAGCAGCCAAGATTATAACGGGGAGCTGTTTTTT

j_call: TRBJ2-5
v_call: TRBV19
d_call: -
clone_size: -
cdr3_aa: CASSMVATGGPETQYF
cdr3_nt: TGTGCCAGTAGTATGGTCGCAACTGGAGGGCCAGAGACCCAGTACTTC